The subject of this entry is one TCR beta chain. In its sample, this clone was seen once. Its antigen is unknown. Within one base of it there is no much larger clone, and no base qualities were kept. The method was the immunoSEQ multiplex PCR assay. A mixture of 60 forward primers for TCR Vbeta segments and 13 reverse primers for TCR Jbeta segments was used in the multiplex PCR. The CDR3 region of rearranged TCR beta genes was amplified from genomic DNA with a multiplex PCR assay. On the Illumina HiSeq System, the amplified TCR beta libraries were sequenced as 87-base-pair reads. In the authors' own workflow: In a later analysis, tens of millions of unique TCR beta chains were counted across the approximately 640 repertoires, and some 10 million of these chains were shared by at least two donors. A nearest-neighbor algorithm error-corrected the raw reads and collapsed the reads into unique sequences, merging closely related sequences to remove PCR and sequencing errors. V, D and J gene segments were assigned by aligning CDR3 sequences to IMGT reference sequences. For a sequence to be retained, a match of at least six nucleotides was required to both a V gene segment and a J gene segment. A rearrangement was called productive if the CDR3 had no stop codons and remained in frame with V and J, and every other rearrangement was called non-productive. CDR3 was defined by IMGT convention, running from the second conserved V-encoded cysteine to the conserved J-encoded phenylalanine. Sequences without an unambiguous match to a single V gene segment were excluded from the earlier analysis of 450 to 750 of the donors. In an earlier analysis of several hundred of the donors, V segments were called functional above 56.7% productive rearrangements and were called segregating when the between-donor standard deviation exceeded 5%. A statistical classification framework was developed to diagnose cytomegalovirus status using the catalog of TCR beta chain sequences. In a later analysis, V and J genes were assigned by comparing TCR nucleotide sequences against IMGT/GENE-DB human TR gene sequences. In a later analysis, CDR3 sequences and most-parsimonious VDJ recombination scenarios were assigned using the TCRdist pipeline. In a later analysis, every TCR beta chain was defined by the combination of its CDR3 amino acid sequence and its V-gene family, and reads without a unique V-gene family were dropped. As a way to deal with suspected cross-contamination and a sequencing artifact, a later analysis dropped 450 to 600 nucleotide sequences that were highly shared and had low generation probability. A later analysis calculated a clonal expansion index for each public chain from normalized within-repertoire ranks of inferred template counts. A later analysis computed generation probabilities with a VDJ recombination model fitted to out-of-frame rearrangements, and checked the results against IGoR. Hypergeometric tests were used in a later analysis to score TCR-TCR, TCR-HLA and TCR-CMV co-occurrence, with a repertoire-size bias correction applied to the TCR pairs. False discovery rates were estimated in a later analysis by permuting HLA or CMV assignments 20 times. In a later analysis, co-occurring TCRs were grouped using DBSCAN, and TCRdist sequence similarity was added for clustering within HLA-allele-positive subsets. For co-occurrence clustering, repertoires with fewer than 30,000 or more than 120,000 public chains were excluded, along with four or five repertoires with anomalous nucleotide sharing. Not all clones reach the TCRdb copy of this immuneACCESS table, which keeps in-frame sequences only. Checked studies attribute under half of the gap to unresolved V genes and leave the rest unexplained. The V and J calls and clone size are taken from that table; D and trimming were inferred from the DNA. This sample lists approximately 70,000 clones; about 74% were detected once. In total, the top ten clones hold more than 9.5% of the sample.

CDR3 length: 16 amino acids, cysteine to phenylalanine. Just the 48-base CDR3 DNA is kept, in frame starting at base 1. Trimming removed 3 bases from V and 4 bases from J, leaving 18 bases between the germline ends. As encoded in the germline V gene, CDR1 is SGHTA while CDR2 is FQGNSA. The data were taken from a study of cytomegalovirus exposure and HLA in healthy donors listed by TCRdb under 2017. A note on the overall study: An earlier analysis of more than 550 of the donors reported approximately 260 Gb of sequence data and 90 million to 120 million unique TCR beta sequences obtained from around 170 million T cells. Approximately 310 gigabases of sequencing data and approximately 91 million unique TCR sequences made up an early release that covered approximately 700 HLA-typed donors. Of the roughly 390 genotyped donors, 65% to 90% were placed in the genetic ancestry cluster associated with self-reported Caucasian donors. The study aimed to test whether signatures of past pathogen exposure could be identified by cataloging public T cell receptors. The study profiled the T cell repertoires of around 700 subjects by immunosequencing and related them to cytomegalovirus serostatus. Besides the first cohort of roughly 700 subjects, a separate validation cohort made up of 120 different subjects was used. The study combined high-throughput TCR immunosequencing, statistical association of individual TCRs with disease status, and machine learning to predict cytomegalovirus infection status. A later analysis re-examined previously published TCR beta repertoires from more than 600 donors and added high-resolution HLA genotyping to investigate patterns of TCR occurrence. The later analysis used no new phenotypic data to find candidate immune exposures, relying instead on TCR beta sequences and their occurrence across donors. To decide whether each TCR beta V gene segment behaved as functional or pseudogenic, an earlier analysis of 587 of the donors relied on high-throughput TCR beta sequencing. Donor age, sex, ethnicity and CMV serostatus were compiled together with the repertoire data. A later genetic analysis took genome-wide SNP genotypes for about three fifths of the 666 donors and used that subset as a discovery cohort. All discovery cohort repertoires had been generated on a single sequencing platform. HLA typing included class I and class II loci at four-digit resolution. The number of typed donors differed by locus: about 620-640 for A, B, C, DRB1 and DQB1; approximately 520 for DQA1; about 600 for DPA1; and around 490 for DPB1. Because of strong linkage in the cohort, roughly five DR-DQ haplotypes were treated as single units for association and clustering. Among 300 to 500 genotyped donors of the cohort, an average of approximately 220,000 unique TCR beta nucleotide sequences was sequenced per donor, of which 15% to 20% were non-productive. General study outcomes and caveats: In a later analysis, some 18,000 TCR beta sequences were associated with specific HLA alleles at a false discovery rate of 0.05. The cohort was sequenced for TCR beta chains only, and without alpha or paired-chain data the features that could be detected were limited. HLA typing was unavailable for some donors at each locus, so association tests used only the typed subset. While some public TCRs were present in many individuals, most TCR sequences turned up only very rarely across donors. A further reported finding was that TCR beta sequences accurately predicted the HLA-A and HLA-B alleles for most subjects in the first cohort. Cytomegalovirus status was reported to be diagnosed by the classifier with high specificity and sensitivity in both the original and validation cohorts. Presence/absence analyses assumed roughly uniform sequencing depth across donors, an assumption that may not hold. In a later analysis, several top co-occurrence clusters were reported to appear linked to parvovirus B19, influenza, CMV and Epstein-Barr virus. In a later analysis, most CMV-associated TCR beta chains were found to appear HLA-restricted, with HLA associations seemingly driven largely by CMV exposure. In vitro tests confirmed that a few of the cytomegalovirus-associated TCR beta chains recognize cytomegalovirus antigens. In a later analysis, HLA-associated TCR beta chains showed more clonal expansion and lower generation probabilities than non-associated chains that were equally common. Over 15 rarely observed V segments, including chromosome 9 orphons, were excluded from the earlier analysis of several hundred of the donors because counts were too low. A later analysis found that TCR association rates varied across HLA loci, with DRB1 alleles showing the most associated TCRs and HLA-C alleles the fewest. The 87-base-pair reads could not distinguish some IMGT-functional V segments, including TRBV6-2 and TRBV6-3, so those segments were excluded. The authors suggested that the approach could potentially be extended to other disease states and immunological phenotypes. An association between a missense DCLRE1C variant and V-gene and J-gene trimming of TCR beta chains was found in a later genetic analysis and replicated in an independent cohort. In a later genetic analysis, fewer N-insertions in productive TCRs were reported among donors in an Asian-associated ancestry cluster than the roughly 700-donor mean. An earlier analysis of some 590 of the donors showed that most TCR beta V segments appeared in productive rearrangements either about 90% or about 30% of the time, which broadly matched IMGT annotations. Linkage disequilibrium might explain the correlated functional status among segregating V segments, but an unknown experimental factor could not be excluded. Immune exposure information for the cohort was limited to CMV serostatus. A group of highly shared sequence variants was considered likely to be a technical artifact of the sequencing pipeline. In the study, 150 to 200 TCR beta chains were listed as associated with cytomegalovirus. Strong co-occurrence of HLA alleles, especially DR and DQ, made assigning TCR associations to individual alleles difficult.

The cohort comprised several hundred healthy bone marrow donors. Cohort members were all nominally healthy when sampled, although unrecorded immune exposures were likely present. Of the roughly 630 cohort members, about 270 had a positive CMV serostatus and 350 to 450 had a negative one, while no CMV serostatus was recorded for the donor. Every donor gave a peripheral blood sample, and the peripheral blood mononuclear cells from that sample were used for TCR beta sequencing. The Qiagen DNeasy Blood Extraction Kit was used to extract genomic DNA from the blood cell samples. The chain is encoded by TRBV7-2 joined to TRBJ2-5, with a tentative D gene TRBD2 over 5 matching bases. The TCR was taken from a human donor in good health. The sample was PBMCs. The DNA sequence follows: TGTGCCAGCAGCTTTCAGGCGGGCTCGGGGAGAGAGACCCAGTACTTC. Protein translation: CASSFQAGSGRETQYF. This CDR3, with the reference TRBV7-2 and TRBJ2-5 proteins standing in past its ends, gives the full variable domain GAGVSQSPSNKVTEKGKDVELRCDPISGHTALYWYRQSLGQGLEFLIYFQGNSAPDKSGLPSDRFSAERTGGSVSTLTIQRTQQEDSAVYLCASSFQAGSGRETQYFGPGTRLLVL.